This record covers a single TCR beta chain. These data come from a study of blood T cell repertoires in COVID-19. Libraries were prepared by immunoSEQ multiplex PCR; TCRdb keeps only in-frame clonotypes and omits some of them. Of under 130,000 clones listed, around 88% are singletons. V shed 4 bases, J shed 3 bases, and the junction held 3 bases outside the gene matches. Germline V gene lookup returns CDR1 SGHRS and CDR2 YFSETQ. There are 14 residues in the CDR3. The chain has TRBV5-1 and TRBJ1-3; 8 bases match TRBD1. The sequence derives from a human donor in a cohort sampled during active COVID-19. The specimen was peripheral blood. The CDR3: CASSQGQDGNTIYF. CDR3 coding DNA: TGCGCCAGCAGCCAGGGACAGGATGGAAACACCATATATTTT. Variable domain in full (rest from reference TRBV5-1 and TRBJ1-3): KAGVTQTPRYLIKTRGQQVTLSCSPISGHRSVSWYQQTPGQGLQFLFEYFSETQRNKGNFPGRFSGRQFSNSRSEMNVSTLELGDSALYLCASSQGQDGNTIYFGEGSWLTVV.